These 15 T cell receptor beta chains were all obtained from the same sample, sequenced in a study of identifying expanded T cells in peripheral blood. Assay: immunoSEQ multiplex PCR; the TCRdb copy retains only in-frame clones and omits some. The sample includes tens of thousands of clones, around 81% of them seen just once. The sequenced material came from blood. These receptors were taken from a person between 18 and 69 years old in good health.

J is TRBJ1-1 and V is TRBV6-5, with 12 bases identical to TRBD1. The germline V gene encodes CDR1 MNHEY and CDR2 SVGAGI. The trim removed 2 bases at V and 5 bases at J, leaving 3 bases unmatched. The length of the CDR3 is 15 residues. CDR3 sequence reads: CASSYGDRGRTEAFF. The CDR3 nucleotides read TGTGCCAGCAGTTACGGGGACAGGGGGCGGACTGAAGCTTTCTTT.

Details on this clone: Compared with germline, one end of the junction differs, possibly owing to a read error. The V gene is TRBV5-1, the J gene TRBJ2-7; 7 bases are shared with TRBD1. This CDR3 has 15 residues. The germline V gene has CDR1 SGHRS and CDR2 YFSETQ. The CDR3 DNA is TGTGCCAGCAGCTGGTCGGGACAGTCGGACTACGAGCAGTACTTC. Amino acid sequence: CASSWSGQSDYEQYF.

V is TRBV6-5 and J is TRBJ1-1; D not resolved. The germline V and J ends were trimmed by 0 bases and 11 bases, with 13 bases remaining between them. The V gene's germline CDR1 is MNHEY and CDR2 SVGAGI. The CDR3 has 13 residues. Here the CDR3 DNA reads TGTGCCAGCAGTTACTCGGGCGGCGGCCGGGCTTTCTTT. It yields the protein CASSYSGGGRAFF.

This rearrangement joins TRBV5-6 to TRBJ2-1; 8 bases match TRBD2. Germline CDR1 is SGHDT and CDR2 is YYEEEE. This CDR3 is built from 15 residues. J lost 0 bases, V lost 1 base, and 0 bases had no gene match. The CDR3 coding sequence is TGTGCCAGCAGCTTGCGGGGGGGCTCCTACAATGAGCAGTTCTTC. Its translation is CASSLRGGSYNEQFF.

The gene calls are TRBV5-1 and TRBJ2-2; TRBD1 agrees at 8 bases. The CDR3 consists of 14 residues. V trimming: 4 bases; J trimming: 7 bases; junction bases outside the gene matches: 6. CDR1 is SGHRS and CDR2 is YFSETQ in the germline V gene. CDR3 sequence: CASSPDRVVGELFF. CDR3 nucleotides: TGCGCCAGCAGCCCGGACAGGGTGGTCGGGGAGCTGTTTTTT.

The sample holds one count of this clone. The genes are TRBV5-4 and TRBJ2-3; TRBD2 matches 8 bases. CDR1 is SGHNT, CDR2 YYREEE, per germline (reference sequence). The CDR3 totals 16 residues. With V trimmed by 0 bases and J by 2 bases, 5 bases remained unmatched. The CDR3: CASSLVGGAHTDTQYF. CDR3 nucleotide sequence: TGTGCCAGCAGCTTGGTCGGGGGGGCTCACACAGATACGCAGTATTTT.

The gene calls are TRBV5-1 and TRBJ2-5, with a tentative D call TRBD2 (6 bases). V was pared by 2 bases and J by 5 bases, with 13 bases between. CDR1 and CDR2 from the germline V gene are SGHRS and YFSETQ. The CDR3 is 14 amino acids. DNA of the CDR3: TGCGCCAGCAGCTTTGGAGGGCCAGATGAGACCCAGTACTTC. Encoded protein: CASSFGGPDETQYF. Supplemented by reference TRBV5-1 and TRBJ2-5, the full variable domain reads KAGVTQTPRYLIKTRGQQVTLSCSPISGHRSVSWYQQTPGQGLQFLFEYFSETQRNKGNFPGRFSGRQFSNSRSEMNVSTLELGDSALYLCASSFGGPDETQYFGPGTRLLVL.

This rearrangement joins TRBV12-5 to TRBJ1-5; D remains unclear. The CDR3 length is 14 residues. Trimming cost V 6 bases and J 0 bases, with 9 bases left between them. Germline V gene data show CDR1 as LGHNT and CDR2 as FRNRAP. As DNA, the CDR3 is TGTGCTAGTGGCATGGGGATTAGCAATCAGCCCCAGCATTTT. This encodes CASGMGISNQPQHF.

J is TRBJ1-2 and V is TRBV6-5, with D tentatively TRBD1 (5 bases). The CDR3 loop spans 14 amino acids. V was clipped by 6 bases and J by 2 bases, with 13 bases between them. Germline CDR1 reads MNHEY; CDR2 reads SVGAGI. Here the CDR3 DNA reads TGTGCCAGCAGGGACGACAGATTCAACTATGGCTACACCTTC. The encoded protein is CASRDDRFNYGYTF.

The sample holds many counts of this clone. This chain connects TRBV9 to TRBJ2-3, with D perhaps TRBD1 (6 bases). CDR1 and CDR2 from the germline V gene are SGDLS and YYNGEE. The CDR3 is made up of 13 amino acids. V shed 4 bases and J shed 0 bases, with 6 bases lying between them. The CDR3 nucleotides read TGTGCCAGCAGCCAGGGGAGCACAGATACGCAGTATTTT. Protein sequence: CASSQGSTDTQYF.

This clone was picked up one time. This rearrangement joins TRBV11-2 to TRBJ2-7, with TRBD1 identical over 8 bases. Germline loops: CDR1 SGHAT, CDR2 FQNNGV. This CDR3 has 14 amino acids. With 6 bases clipped from V and 0 bases from J, the junction kept 4 bases outside the gene matches. CDR3 residues: CASRLTGVSYEQYF. As DNA, the CDR3 is TGTGCCAGCAGGTTGACAGGGGTCTCCTACGAGCAGTACTTC.

This clone appeared a single time. The chain couples TRBV6-1 to TRBJ2-7, with 8 bases aligning to TRBD1. The CDR3 is made up of 13 amino acids. The ends lost 6 bases at V and 2 bases at J; junction bases unmatched: 3. The germline V gene encodes CDR1 MNHNS and CDR2 SASEGT. CDR3 residues: CASSQGAAYEQYV. The CDR3 DNA sequence: TGTGCCAGCAGCCAGGGGGCCGCCTACGAGCAGTACGTC.

The chain recombines TRBV5-1 with TRBJ2-7, with 14 bases fitting TRBD2. The CDR3 contains 18 residues. Per the germline V gene, CDR1 is SGHRS and CDR2 is YFSETQ. V dropped 4 bases and J dropped 3; count of bases not matched to a gene: 12. The CDR3 loop reads CASSVYGTSGSYVYEQYF. CDR3 DNA: TGCGCCAGCAGCGTATACGGGACTAGCGGGAGTTATGTCTACGAGCAGTACTTC.

In its sample, this clone was seen a few times. The V and J genes are TRBV6-1 and TRBJ1-2, with D possibly being TRBD1 (6 bases). CDR1 is MNHNS and CDR2 is SASEGT in the germline V gene. V lost 0 bases and J lost 4, with 9 bases in between. The CDR3 runs 14 residues. This CDR3 reads CASSEATGSYGYTF. CDR3 DNA: TGTGCCAGCAGTGAAGCGACAGGTTCCTATGGCTACACCTTC.

The chain joins TRBV10-3 to TRBJ2-1, with 9 bases lining up with TRBD1. The CDR3 has 15 amino acids. V dropped 6 bases and J dropped 5; count of bases not matched to a gene: 8. Germline V CDR1 and CDR2: ENHRY, SYGVKD. CDR3 coding DNA: TGTGCCATCAGCCCTGGACAGGGGACCAACAATGAGCAGTTCTTC. This gives the protein CAISPGQGTNNEQFF.